A single sample is the source of the 18 T cell receptor beta chains below, sequenced in a study of cytomegalovirus exposure and HLA in healthy donors. 13 Jbeta primers and 60 Vbeta primers were used for the PCR. Assay used: immunoSEQ multiplex PCR; TCRdb lists only in-frame clones, some missing. This table has about 180,000 clones, around 77% appearing once. The material sequenced was PBMCs. These receptors were taken from a man aged 55-75 years in good health and CMV-seronegative.

This chain links TRBV9 with TRBJ2-6; 8 positions match TRBD1. Germline V gives CDR1 SGDLS, CDR2 YYNGEE. This CDR3 has 22 amino acids. Unmatched junction bases numbered 20, after V lost 3 bases and J lost 0 bases. Written as DNA, the CDR3 is TGTGCCAGCAGCGCCACATCCACCACTAGACAGGGGCGGGGCTCTGGGGCCAACGTCCTGACTTTC. This sequence encodes CASSATSTTRQGRGSGANVLTF.

This clone was seen a handful of times. The chain couples TRBV9 to TRBJ2-5; 7 nucleotides match TRBD1. The CDR3 is made up of 16 amino acids. Trimming at V came to 4 bases and at J to 2 bases, leaving 11 bases not matched to a gene. Germline V CDR1 and CDR2: SGDLS, YYNGEE. The CDR3 sequence: CASSTFGTAPQETQYF. CDR3 DNA sequence: TGTGCCAGCAGCACGTTCGGGACAGCCCCTCAAGAGACCCAGTACTTC.

The CDR3 nucleotides read TGCGCCAGCAGCGGGGGGAGTGCGAATGAGCAGTTCTTC. Amino acid sequence: CASSGGSANEQFF. The V call is TRBV5-1, the J call TRBJ2-1, with D possibly matching TRBD2 (6 bases). V was clipped by 4 bases and J by 7 bases, with 12 bases between them. CDR3 length equals 13 residues. Per the germline V gene, CDR1 is SGHRS and CDR2 is YFSETQ.

V is TRBV28 and J is TRBJ2-7; 8 nucleotides line up with TRBD1. The V and J ends lost 5 bases and 2 bases, in that order; junction bases with no gene match: 5. Germline lookup yields CDR1 MDHEN and CDR2 SYDVKM. The length of the CDR3 is 14 residues. The CDR3 loop is CASSTGGTAYEQYF. DNA for the CDR3: TGTGCCAGCAGTACAGGGGGTACCGCCTACGAGCAGTACTTC.

This clone showed up just once. The chain carries TRBV2 and TRBJ1-2; 12 positions match TRBD1. V shed 6 bases and J 5 bases; nucleotides not matched to a gene: 13. The germline gives CDR1 SNHLY, CDR2 FYNNEI. The CDR3 loop spans 17 amino acids. The CDR3 DNA follows: TGTGCCAGCAGCCGCCCGGGACAGGGGGCTTATAGATATGGCTACACCTTC. It translates to CASSRPGQGAYRYGYTF.

The chain has TRBV18 and TRBJ2-7, with TRBD1 identical over 7 bases. With V trimmed by 1 base and J by 4 bases, 10 bases remained unmatched. From germline, CDR1 is KGHSH and CDR2 LQKENI. This CDR3 spans 16 amino acids. The chain's CDR3 is CASSPLRRGGWYEQYF. CDR3 DNA: TGTGCCAGCTCACCACTGCGTAGAGGGGGCTGGTACGAGCAGTACTTC.

The chain employs TRBV7-2 and TRBJ1-3; D not resolved. This CDR3 is built from 13 residues. Trimming removed 2 bases at V and 8 bases at J, with 10 bases between. Per germline, CDR1 SGHTA and CDR2 FQGNSA. CDR3 sequence reads: CASSLRRGYTIYF. As DNA, the CDR3 is TGTGCCAGCAGCTTAAGACGCGGGTACACCATATATTTT.

Of note for this clone: Within the sample, other DNA sequences also encode this same CDR3. This chain uses TRBV5-1 with TRBJ2-7; D unresolved. Germline CDR1 and CDR2: SGHRS and YFSETQ. The length of the CDR3 is 13 residues. V lost 1 base, J lost 1 base, and 6 bases lay in between. CDR3 sequence: CASSLYGSYEQYF. For the CDR3, the DNA is TGCGCCAGCAGCTTGTACGGGTCCTACGAGCAGTACTTC.

The V call is TRBV5-5, the J call TRBJ1-1; D might be TRBD1 (5 bases). V lost 0 bases and J lost 4, with 10 bases in between. This CDR3 contains 14 residues. CDR1 and CDR2 from the germline V gene are SGHKS and YYEKEE (reference sequence). The DNA of the CDR3 is TGTGCCAGCAGCTTGGATTTGGGGGGCACTGAAGCTTTCTTT. This codes for CASSLDLGGTEAFF.

The chain couples TRBV10-3 to TRBJ2-7; TRBD1 matches at 10 bases. V lost 11 bases and J lost 0; bases outside the gene matches: 4. The V gene's germline CDR1 is ENHRY and CDR2 SYGVKD. The CDR3 length is 13 residues. CDR3 DNA: TGTGCCGCCGGGACAGGGGCCTCCTACGAGCAGTACTTC. It is translated as CAAGTGASYEQYF.

The rearrangement links TRBV7-9 to TRBJ2-2, with 10 bases lining up with TRBD1. Per germline, CDR1 SEHNR and CDR2 FQNEAQ (reference sequence). The ends lost 6 bases at V and 5 bases at J; junction bases unmatched: 6. The CDR3 has 15 amino acids. CDR3 amino acids: CASRGTGERTGELFF. Written as DNA, the CDR3 is TGTGCCAGCAGGGGGACAGGGGAGAGGACCGGGGAGCTGTTTTTT.

The genes are TRBV27 and TRBJ2-3; D is possibly TRBD2 (6 bases). Germline V lookup: CDR1 MNHEY, CDR2 SMNVEV (reference sequence). The V end lost 4 bases, the J end lost 1 base, and 15 bases lay between the germline ends. This CDR3 has 16 residues. CDR3 nucleotide sequence: TGTGCCAGCAGTTCCTCCCGACTAGGGGGCACAGATACGCAGTATTTT. This sequence encodes CASSSSRLGGTDTQYF.

This clone turned up a few times. The V gene is TRBV29-1, the J gene TRBJ2-6; 7 bases are a match to TRBD2. The germline gives CDR1 SQVTM, CDR2 ANQGSEA. Trimming took 4 bases from V and 0 from J; bases not matched to a gene: 3. The CDR3 loop spans 15 amino acids. The chain's CDR3 is CSVVREGSGANVLTF. The DNA for the CDR3 is TGCAGCGTTGTGAGGGAGGGCTCTGGGGCCAACGTCCTGACTTTC.

A few counts support this clone. This chain connects TRBV6-6 to TRBJ2-1; 7 positions agree with TRBD2. V trimming: 6 bases; J trimming: 9 bases; junction bases outside the gene matches: 11. This CDR3 contains 14 residues. Per germline, CDR1 MNHNY and CDR2 SVGAGI (reference sequence). CDR3 sequence reads: CASSSSGRVGEQFF. DNA of the CDR3: TGTGCCAGCAGCTCTTCAGGGAGGGTTGGTGAGCAGTTCTTC.

In the case of this clone: Relative to the germline gene, one junction end is altered; a read error may explain this. The chain has TRBV6-5 and TRBJ1-5; no clear D. Germline CDR1 and CDR2: MNHEY and SVGAGI. The CDR3 covers 13 residues. CDR3 residues: CASRPTGYQPQNF. The CDR3 DNA follows: TGTGCCAGCAGGCCGACGGGGTATCAGCCCCAGAATTTT.

The chain couples TRBV7-6 to TRBJ2-1; 8 positions match TRBD1. Germline V lookup: CDR1 SGHVS, CDR2 FNYEAQ. With V trimmed by 2 bases and J by 6 bases, 3 bases remained unmatched. This CDR3 region has 14 residues. The CDR3 spells CASSLQGAVNEQFF. The CDR3 nucleotides are TGTGCCAGCAGCTTACAGGGGGCCGTCAATGAGCAGTTCTTC.

The chain combines TRBV7-9 with TRBJ1-4, with 7 bases matching TRBD1. Per germline, CDR1 SEHNR and CDR2 FQNEAQ (reference sequence). V gave up 5 bases and J gave up 3 bases; unmatched junction bases: 6. The CDR3 totals 15 residues. The CDR3 is CASSPPGQSNEKLFF. In DNA form, the CDR3 reads TGTGCCAGCAGCCCCCCGGGACAGTCTAATGAAAAACTGTTTTTT. Using reference TRBV7-9 and TRBJ1-4 for the parts outside the CDR3, the full variable domain is DTGVSQNPRHKITKRGQNVTFRCDPISEHNRLYWYRQTLGQGPEFLTYFQNEAQLEKSRLLSDRFSAERPKGSFSTLEIQRTEQGDSAMYLCASSPPGQSNEKLFFGSGTQLSVL.

The gene calls are TRBV15 and TRBJ1-2, with 9 bases lining up with TRBD1. Trimming at V came to 4 bases and at J to 12 bases, leaving 9 bases not matched to a gene. Germline CDR1 and CDR2: LNHNV and YYDKDF (reference sequence). The CDR3 loop spans 13 amino acids. The CDR3 region has the DNA TGTGCCACCAGCACCACCGGGACAGGGATTCACACCTTC. This gives the protein CATSTTGTGIHTF.